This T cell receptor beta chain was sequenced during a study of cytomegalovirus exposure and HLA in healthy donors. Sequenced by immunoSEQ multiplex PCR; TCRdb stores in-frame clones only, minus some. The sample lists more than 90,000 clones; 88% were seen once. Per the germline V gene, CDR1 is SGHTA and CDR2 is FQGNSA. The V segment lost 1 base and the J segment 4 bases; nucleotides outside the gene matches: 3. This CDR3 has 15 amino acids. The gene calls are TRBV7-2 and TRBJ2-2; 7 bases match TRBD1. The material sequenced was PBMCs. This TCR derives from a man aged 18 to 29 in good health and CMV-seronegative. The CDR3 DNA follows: TGTGCCAGCAGCTTAGGGGCAGGGGGCACCGGGGAGCTGTTTTTT. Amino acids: CASSLGAGGTGELFF.